Listed below are T cell receptor beta chains from one sample, sequenced in a study of cytomegalovirus exposure and HLA in healthy donors. The assay was immunoSEQ multiplex PCR, and TCRdb's table has in-frame clones only and misses some. The table shows about 190,000 clones, with roughly four fifths occurring only once. Sequencing was carried out using PBMCs. All receptors derive from a young woman in good health and CMV-seropositive. CDR3s leave out the opening cysteine and the closing phenylalanine or tryptophan. A D gene is named only where the DNA matches it firmly. Where a row states a size, it is once, few, many or the class of an expanded clone; other rows omit it.

TRBV7-7,few,.,TRBJ2-3,ASSRYQGTDTQY
TRBV5-1,.,.,.,ANSLFISSYEQY
TRBV5-6,.,TRBD1,TRBJ2-7,ASSGQGVVVEQY
TRBV7-3,.,TRBD2,TRBJ2-1,ASSLVAGAYNEQF
TRBV1,once,.,TRBJ2-5,TSSQLQGLAGDKSSETQY
TRBV23-1,.,TRBD1,TRBJ1-5,ASSSRQGVQPQH
TRBV5-1,.,.,TRBJ2-7,ASSPGSTHERY
TRBV4-3,.,TRBD1,TRBJ2-7,ASSLLTGGRYEQY
TRBV5-4,.,.,TRBJ1-1,ASSPGVGIRTEAF
TRBV4-3,once,.,TRBJ1-3,ASSQYRDPGNTIY
TRBV2,.,TRBD2,TRBJ2-2,ARLAGERLF
TRBV6-5,.,TRBD1,TRBJ1-1,ASSPGQGRTEAF
TRBV30,.,.,TRBJ2-7,AWSSAYEQY
TRBV11-2,.,.,TRBJ2-7,ASSADGYSYEQY
TRBV4-2,few,.,TRBJ2-7,ASSQEMGRTAYEQY
TRBV4-2,once,TRBD2,TRBJ2-4,ASSQVSASGGNIQY
TRBV27,.,TRBD1,TRBJ1-2,ASRSTRDRHNYGYT
TRBV7-8,.,TRBD2,TRBJ2-3,ASSFSGSQITDTQY
TRBV7-7,once,TRBD2,TRBJ2-1,ASSAASGSSEQF
TRBV7-9,.,.,TRBJ2-7,ASSPGASSYEQY
TRBV28,.,TRBD1,TRBJ1-2,ASSLPRDRVGGYT
TRBV19,.,TRBD1,TRBJ1-5,ASGRGRDRGGQPQH
TRBV5-6,.,TRBD1,TRBJ1-2,ASSLKRQGPWGYT
TRBV5-1,.,TRBD1,TRBJ1-2,ASSLGDREHGYT
TRBV7-2,.,TRBD1,TRBJ2-1,ASSSPRQGGEQF
TRBV4-3,few,TRBD1,TRBJ1-2,ASSSRTGGLGYT
TRBV2,.,.,TRBJ2-1,ASRGGRSHSYNEQF
TRBV6-6,.,.,TRBJ1-5,ASRSTNVLNNQPQH
TRBV5-6,.,.,TRBJ1-5,ASSLGAGSQTQPQH
TRBV7-9,few,.,TRBJ2-7,ASSLRGEVVGNEQY
TRBV10-2,.,.,TRBJ1-2,ASSRDFAYGYT
TRBV5-1,.,.,TRBJ1-5,ASSLEASGQPQH
TRBV27,.,.,.,ASSLYRAGEQY
TRBV7-2,.,.,TRBJ1-5,ASSPTVTNQPQH
TRBV19,.,TRBD1,TRBJ1-1,ASSKTRQGNNEAF
TRBV18,few,TRBD1,TRBJ2-7,ASSPWDRSQEQY
TRBV5-4,.,TRBD1,TRBJ1-1,ASSLPRQGATEAF
TRBV5-4,once,.,TRBJ1-2,ASRPDSANYGYT
TRBV28,.,.,TRBJ2-7,ASLHSLHYEQY
TRBV28,few,.,TRBJ2-5,ASISSQGPLETQY
TRBV18,.,TRBD1,TRBJ1-1,ASSPRQGAGTEAF
TRBV27,.,.,TRBJ2-7,ASSLAVSSYEQY
TRBV4-3,.,.,TRBJ1-1,ASSQDGLNTEAF
TRBV4-1,.,.,TRBJ2-5,ASSQDLNLAGETQY
TRBV5-1,.,.,TRBJ1-2,ASRPMTAGGGYT
TRBV2,.,.,TRBJ1-5,ASSELSEGQPQH
TRBV5-1,.,.,TRBJ2-2,ASSLFGANTGELF
TRBV7-2,.,.,TRBJ1-2,ASRPVWTGFLNYGYT
TRBV30,.,.,TRBJ1-5,AWSFGAQGPQH
TRBV6-1,.,TRBD1,TRBJ1-4,ASVLQGAFNEKLF